This is a list of T cell receptor beta chains from one sample in a study of T cell repertoires in cytomegalovirus infection. No antigen has been identified for these receptors. TCRdb reanalysed the reads using MiXCR and keeps one entry per CDR3 protein. Here the sample spans approximately 100,000 distinct CDR3 sequences, under 55% being singletons. Source: CD8+ T cells from cultured PBMCs, taken from culture after CMV antigen stimulation. The receptors shown here come from a human donor in good health (CMV status not recorded). Some clones in this sample may be carry-over from other donors' samples. Both conserved end residues are part of each CDR3. Fields, in order: J gene, clone size, V gene, D gene, CDR3 DNA, CDR3 protein. The D gene is left open where the match is weak. Clone sizes are given selectively: once, few, many, or a class where the clone is expanded.

J gene: TRBJ1-4; clone size: .; V gene: TRBV28; D gene: TRBD1; CDR3 DNA: TGTGCCAGCAGTTTAAACAGGGGGCCGTCTAATGAAAAACTGTTTTTT; CDR3 protein: CASSLNRGPSNEKLFF
J gene: TRBJ2-1; clone size: .; V gene: TRBV24-1; D gene: TRBD1; CDR3 DNA: TGTGCCACCAGTTCACAGGGGGCGAACAATGAGCAGTTCTTC; CDR3 protein: CATSSQGANNEQFF
J gene: TRBJ2-1; clone size: .; V gene: TRBV25-1; D gene: .; CDR3 DNA: TGTGCCAGCAGTGAATCGACTTTCAGTCACAATGAGCAGTTCTTC; CDR3 protein: CASSESTFSHNEQFF
J gene: TRBJ2-2; clone size: few; V gene: TRBV6-6; D gene: TRBD2; CDR3 DNA: TGTGCCAGCAGTTACCCTCCTAGCGGGGGGCCCTCAGGCACCGGGGAGCTGTTTTTT; CDR3 protein: CASSYPPSGGPSGTGELFF
J gene: TRBJ2-1; clone size: .; V gene: TRBV6-6; D gene: .; CDR3 DNA: TGTGCCAGCAGTTACTCGAGGGTTTCCTACAATGAGCAGTTCTTC; CDR3 protein: CASSYSRVSYNEQFF
J gene: TRBJ2-5; clone size: .; V gene: TRBV28; D gene: .; CDR3 DNA: TGTGCCAGCAGTCCGGTAGCGGACCCCCACGGGGAGACCCAGTACTTC; CDR3 protein: CASSPVADPHGETQYF
J gene: TRBJ2-3; clone size: .; V gene: TRBV7-6; D gene: .; CDR3 DNA: TGTGCCAGCAGCTTAGATGGGTGGGGGGCCGAAAAGGATACGCAGTATTTT; CDR3 protein: CASSLDGWGAEKDTQYF
J gene: TRBJ2-7; clone size: .; V gene: TRBV12-3/TRBV12-4; D gene: .; CDR3 DNA: TGTGCCAGCAGTTTAGCGGCAGCGGCATTCTACGAGCAGTACTTC; CDR3 protein: CASSLAAAAFYEQYF
J gene: TRBJ2-6; clone size: .; V gene: TRBV5-6; D gene: .; CDR3 DNA: TGTGCCAGCAGCTCGGCGGGGTTCTCTGGGGCCAACGTCCTGACTTTC; CDR3 protein: CASSSAGFSGANVLTF
J gene: TRBJ2-7; clone size: many; V gene: TRBV5-6; D gene: TRBD1; CDR3 DNA: TGTGCCAGCAGCTTGAGACAGACAGGGGTATTGTACGAGCAGTACTTC; CDR3 protein: CASSLRQTGVLYEQYF
J gene: TRBJ2-5; clone size: many; V gene: TRBV7-8; D gene: .; CDR3 DNA: TGTGCCAGCAGCTTAGTATCGGGGGCTGAGACCCAGTACTTC; CDR3 protein: CASSLVSGAETQYF
J gene: TRBJ1-3; clone size: few; V gene: TRBV12-3/TRBV12-4; D gene: .; CDR3 DNA: TGTGCCAGCAGGGGAATTGGAAACACCATATATTTT; CDR3 protein: CASRGIGNTIYF
J gene: TRBJ2-7; clone size: .; V gene: TRBV24-1; D gene: TRBD1; CDR3 DNA: TGTGCCACCAGTGATTTCCGCAGGGGGATTGGCGAGCAGTACTTC; CDR3 protein: CATSDFRRGIGEQYF
J gene: TRBJ2-1; clone size: few; V gene: TRBV7-9; D gene: TRBD1; CDR3 DNA: TGTGCCAGCAGCCCTCGGGACAGTAGCTCCTACAATGAGCAGTTCTTC; CDR3 protein: CASSPRDSSSYNEQFF
J gene: TRBJ2-3; clone size: .; V gene: TRBV12-3/TRBV12-4; D gene: .; CDR3 DNA: TGTGCCAGCACCCCGTTTGGGGGGGCCGGTACGCAGTATTTT; CDR3 protein: CASTPFGGAGTQYF
J gene: TRBJ2-5; clone size: .; V gene: TRBV7-6; D gene: .; CDR3 DNA: TGTGCCAGCAGCTTAGAAGCTCCAATCTTTGAGACCCAGTACTTC; CDR3 protein: CASSLEAPIFETQYF
J gene: TRBJ1-1; clone size: .; V gene: TRBV11-2; D gene: .; CDR3 DNA: TGTGCCAGCAGCTTAGAAGATTCACTCGGCCCTATGGACACTGAAGCTTTCTTT; CDR3 protein: CASSLEDSLGPMDTEAFF
J gene: TRBJ1-3; clone size: .; V gene: TRBV9; D gene: .; CDR3 DNA: TGTGCCAGCACGGACACTGGAAACACCATATATTTT; CDR3 protein: CASTDTGNTIYF
J gene: TRBJ2-3; clone size: .; V gene: TRBV7-9; D gene: .; CDR3 DNA: TGTGCCAGCAGCTTAGGCACGGTTGCAGATACGCAGTATTTT; CDR3 protein: CASSLGTVADTQYF
J gene: TRBJ2-2; clone size: few; V gene: TRBV7-8; D gene: TRBD2; CDR3 DNA: TGTGCCAGCACCCTGAAGCGGGGGGGTTCGAACGGGGAGCTGTTTTTT; CDR3 protein: CASTLKRGGSNGELFF
J gene: TRBJ2-1; clone size: many; V gene: TRBV11-1; D gene: TRBD1; CDR3 DNA: TGTGCCAGCAGCTTATTGACAGGGGGCTACAATGAGCAGTTCTTC; CDR3 protein: CASSLLTGGYNEQFF
J gene: TRBJ2-3; clone size: .; V gene: TRBV5-4; D gene: .; CDR3 DNA: TGTGCCAGCAGGCAAGGGCGCGGAGAGAGAGCTAGCACAGATACGCAGTATTTT; CDR3 protein: CASRQGRGERASTDTQYF
J gene: TRBJ2-3; clone size: .; V gene: TRBV7-9; D gene: TRBD1; CDR3 DNA: TGTGCCAGCAGCCCTGTTCGGGACAGAGACACAGATACGCAGTATTTT; CDR3 protein: CASSPVRDRDTDTQYF
J gene: TRBJ2-7; clone size: many; V gene: TRBV7-2; D gene: .; CDR3 DNA: TGTGCCAGCAGCTTTGCCCAGGGCGGACCTTACGAGCAGTACTTC; CDR3 protein: CASSFAQGGPYEQYF
J gene: TRBJ2-3; clone size: .; V gene: TRBV7-8; D gene: TRBD2; CDR3 DNA: TGTGCCAGCAGCTTAGCGCGGGGGGGCACAGATACGCAGTATTTT; CDR3 protein: CASSLARGGTDTQYF
J gene: TRBJ2-3; clone size: .; V gene: TRBV2; D gene: .; CDR3 DNA: TGTGCCAGCAGCTACGTGTCAGATACGCAGTATTTT; CDR3 protein: CASSYVSDTQYF
J gene: TRBJ2-5; clone size: many; V gene: TRBV7-8; D gene: .; CDR3 DNA: TGTGCCAGCAGCTTAGTGCATCGGGCGGCAGCCATCCAAGAGACCCAGTACTTC; CDR3 protein: CASSLVHRAAAIQETQYF
J gene: TRBJ2-7; clone size: few; V gene: TRBV10-3; D gene: .; CDR3 DNA: TGTGCCATCAGTGGGGACCTATACGAGCAGTACTTC; CDR3 protein: CAISGDLYEQYF
J gene: TRBJ2-1; clone size: .; V gene: TRBV5-3; D gene: TRBD1; CDR3 DNA: TGTGCCAGCAGCTTGGGGACAGGGAGCGATGAGCAGTTCTTC; CDR3 protein: CASSLGTGSDEQFF
J gene: TRBJ2-7; clone size: .; V gene: TRBV9; D gene: TRBD1; CDR3 DNA: TGTGCCAGCAGCGTAGGACAGGGGGACGAGCAGTACTTC; CDR3 protein: CASSVGQGDEQYF
J gene: TRBJ1-2; clone size: few; V gene: TRBV6-1; D gene: .; CDR3 DNA: TGTGCCAGCAGGGACGGAGCTTCTGGCTACACCTTC; CDR3 protein: CASRDGASGYTF
J gene: TRBJ2-5; clone size: few; V gene: TRBV7-3; D gene: .; CDR3 DNA: TGTGCCAGCAGCTCTTGGGCGGGAGAGACCCAGTACTTC; CDR3 protein: CASSSWAGETQYF
J gene: TRBJ1-2; clone size: few; V gene: TRBV2; D gene: .; CDR3 DNA: TGTGCCAGCAGTAGTGACAGATCTCTCTATGGCTACACCTTC; CDR3 protein: CASSSDRSLYGYTF
J gene: TRBJ1-5; clone size: .; V gene: TRBV7-2; D gene: .; CDR3 DNA: TGTGCCAGCAGCTTATCTGAATCTCAGCCCCAGCATTTT; CDR3 protein: CASSLSESQPQHF
J gene: TRBJ1-1; clone size: .; V gene: TRBV20-1; D gene: .; CDR3 DNA: TGCAGTGCTAGAGATTTTTCCCAGGGGACTAATACTGAAGCTTTCTTT; CDR3 protein: CSARDFSQGTNTEAFF
J gene: TRBJ2-3; clone size: few; V gene: TRBV6-2/TRBV6-3; D gene: .; CDR3 DNA: TGTGCCAGCAGGGGAGCAGATACGCAGTATTTT; CDR3 protein: CASRGADTQYF
J gene: TRBJ1-2; clone size: few; V gene: TRBV19; D gene: TRBD1; CDR3 DNA: TGTGCCAGTAGTACCTGGGACAGGGGGAACTATGGCTACACCTTC; CDR3 protein: CASSTWDRGNYGYTF
J gene: TRBJ2-1; clone size: many; V gene: TRBV7-8; D gene: TRBD1; CDR3 DNA: TGTGCCAGCAGCGTAGGGACAGGCGCCTACAATGAGCAGTTCTTC; CDR3 protein: CASSVGTGAYNEQFF
J gene: TRBJ2-1; clone size: .; V gene: TRBV10-3; D gene: .; CDR3 DNA: TGTGCCATCAGTGAGGGGCAGGGGCTTACCGCTATTGAGCAGTTCTTC; CDR3 protein: CAISEGQGLTAIEQFF
J gene: TRBJ2-7; clone size: few; V gene: TRBV4-1; D gene: .; CDR3 DNA: TGCGCCAGCAGCCGAGGGACGGCCCCCGGGGAGCAGTACTTC; CDR3 protein: CASSRGTAPGEQYF
J gene: TRBJ2-7; clone size: .; V gene: TRBV7-9; D gene: .; CDR3 DNA: TGTGCCAGCAGCTTAGCCTCTATTTACGAGCAGTACTTC; CDR3 protein: CASSLASIYEQYF
J gene: TRBJ1-1; clone size: .; V gene: TRBV27; D gene: .; CDR3 DNA: TGTGCCAGCAGCGGAGGTATCACTGAAGCTTTCTTT; CDR3 protein: CASSGGITEAFF
J gene: TRBJ1-3; clone size: .; V gene: TRBV15; D gene: .; CDR3 DNA: TGTGCCACCAGCAGAGATCTCAGAAACACCATATATTTT; CDR3 protein: CATSRDLRNTIYF
J gene: TRBJ2-1; clone size: .; V gene: TRBV28; D gene: .; CDR3 DNA: TGTGCCAGCGGCTTGGGGACTTCCTACAATGAGCAGTTCTTC; CDR3 protein: CASGLGTSYNEQFF
J gene: TRBJ2-5; clone size: .; V gene: TRBV11-2; D gene: .; CDR3 DNA: TGTGCCAGCAGCTTAGTGGGTAACAAGAGGGCCCAGTACTTC; CDR3 protein: CASSLVGNKRAQYF
J gene: TRBJ1-2; clone size: .; V gene: TRBV2; D gene: .; CDR3 DNA: TGTGCCAGCAGTGTACAGGCTAACTATGGCTACACCTTC; CDR3 protein: CASSVQANYGYTF
J gene: TRBJ2-7; clone size: .; V gene: TRBV4-1; D gene: .; CDR3 DNA: TGCGCCAGCAGCCAAGGGGGGGACGCCTCCTACGAGCAGTACTTC; CDR3 protein: CASSQGGDASYEQYF
J gene: TRBJ1-1; clone size: .; V gene: TRBV19; D gene: .; CDR3 DNA: TGTGCCAGTAGGGCAGGGGTGAACACTGAAGCTTTCTTT; CDR3 protein: CASRAGVNTEAFF
J gene: TRBJ2-7; clone size: .; V gene: TRBV7-9; D gene: .; CDR3 DNA: TGTGCCAGCAGCAAGGGGGGGACCGCCACCTACGAGCAGTACTTC; CDR3 protein: CASSKGGTATYEQYF
J gene: TRBJ2-2; clone size: .; V gene: TRBV4-1; D gene: TRBD1; CDR3 DNA: TGCGCCAGCAGCTTAGGGACAGGGGCGAACACCGGGGAGCTGTTTTTT; CDR3 protein: CASSLGTGANTGELFF
J gene: TRBJ1-6; clone size: .; V gene: TRBV27; D gene: .; CDR3 DNA: TGTGCCAGCAGTTTCGAGGGGTCTCCCCTCCACTTT; CDR3 protein: CASSFEGSPLHF
J gene: TRBJ2-5; clone size: .; V gene: TRBV28; D gene: TRBD1; CDR3 DNA: TGTGCCAGCAGTTTAGAGGGGGCGTACCAAGAGACCCAGTACTTC; CDR3 protein: CASSLEGAYQETQYF
J gene: TRBJ2-5; clone size: .; V gene: TRBV28; D gene: TRBD1; CDR3 DNA: TGTGCCAGCAGCTCTGTCCGTAACAGGGGCGTTAAAGAGACCCAGTACTTC; CDR3 protein: CASSSVRNRGVKETQYF
J gene: TRBJ1-4; clone size: .; V gene: TRBV7-9; D gene: .; CDR3 DNA: TGTGCCAGCAGCTTCGCGGGGGCGGGGGCAACTAATGAAAAACTGTTTTTT; CDR3 protein: CASSFAGAGATNEKLFF
J gene: TRBJ2-1; clone size: once; V gene: TRBV25-1; D gene: .; CDR3 DNA: TGTGCCAGCAGTGCCTCGAATGAGCAGTTCTTC; CDR3 protein: CASSASNEQFF
J gene: TRBJ2-7; clone size: .; V gene: TRBV27; D gene: TRBD2; CDR3 DNA: TGTGCCAGCAGTCCGGTAGCGGGGGGGGAATACGAGCAGTACTTC; CDR3 protein: CASSPVAGGEYEQYF